This T cell receptor (beta chain) emerged from a study of blood T cell repertoires in COVID-19. Study-wide background: Samples of COVID-19 (acute and convalescent) were obtained from the United States, Italy and Spain. Nucleic acid was either cDNA or gDNA, and it came from T cells, B-cell-depleted T cells, or PBMCs.

How the authors handled the data: It was from reference gene primer amplification that nucleated cell counts were estimated. Sequencing was performed with immunoSEQ multiplex PCR; in TCRdb, only in-frame clones are kept and a portion is missing. Clonal size and the V and J genes are those of that table, whereas D and trimming came from the DNA. The sample lists hundreds of thousands of clones; about four fifths were seen once. The CDR3 runs to 15 residues. The trim removed 3 bases at V and 1 base at J, leaving 5 bases unmatched. Germline V gene lookup returns CDR1 SGHRS and CDR2 YFSETQ. This clonotype was obtained from a woman of 80 years or more with acute or convalescent COVID-19. This chain connects TRBV5-1 to TRBJ1-1; 8 bases line up with TRBD1. Input material: peripheral blood. The CDR3 loop reads CASSSTGAANTEAFF. The DNA for the CDR3 is TGCGCCAGCAGCTCGACAGGGGCCGCGAACACTGAAGCTTTCTTT. The whole variable domain, remainder taken from reference TRBV5-1 and TRBJ1-1, is KAGVTQTPRYLIKTRGQQVTLSCSPISGHRSVSWYQQTPGQGLQFLFEYFSETQRNKGNFPGRFSGRQFSNSRSEMNVSTLELGDSALYLCASSSTGAANTEAFFGQGTRLTVV.